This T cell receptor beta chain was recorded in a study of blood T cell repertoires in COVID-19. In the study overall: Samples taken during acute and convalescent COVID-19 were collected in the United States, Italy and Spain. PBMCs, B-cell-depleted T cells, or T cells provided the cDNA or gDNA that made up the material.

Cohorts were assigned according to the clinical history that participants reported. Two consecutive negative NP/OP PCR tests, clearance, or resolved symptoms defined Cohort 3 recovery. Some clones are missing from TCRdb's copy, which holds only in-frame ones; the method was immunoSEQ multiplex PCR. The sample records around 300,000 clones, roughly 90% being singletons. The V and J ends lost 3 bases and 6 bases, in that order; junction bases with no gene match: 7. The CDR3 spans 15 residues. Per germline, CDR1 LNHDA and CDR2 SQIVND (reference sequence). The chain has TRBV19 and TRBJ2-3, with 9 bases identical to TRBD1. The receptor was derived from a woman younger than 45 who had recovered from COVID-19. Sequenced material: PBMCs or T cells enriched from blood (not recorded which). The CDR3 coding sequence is TGTGCCAGTAGTATTAGGGACAGGGCTATGGATACGCAGTATTTT. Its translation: CASSIRDRAMDTQYF.